This T cell receptor beta chain was retrieved from a study of blood T cell repertoires in COVID-19. Measured with immunoSEQ multiplex PCR; TCRdb has only the in-frame clones, and not every one. The table includes 200,000 to 250,000 clones, 87% detected once. Germline CDR1 reads SGHVS; CDR2 reads FNYEAQ. With 3 bases removed from V and 4 bases from J, the gap between germline ends came to 6 bases. This CDR3 comprises 12 residues. Participants reported their clinical history, and cohort assignment relied on those reports. The rearrangement uses TRBV7-6 and TRBJ2-5; no clear D gene. The sequence was obtained from a man aged 18 to 35 with acute COVID-19. Sequenced input: PBMCs or T cells enriched from blood (not recorded which). CDR3 nucleotides: TGTGCCAGCAGCTTGGCTTTAGAGACCCAGTACTTC. Its protein product is CASSLALETQYF.